Reported below is one T cell receptor (beta chain). This entry comes from a study of blood T cell repertoires in COVID-19. Looking at the study overall: Acute-phase and convalescent COVID-19 samples originated in the United States, Italy and Spain. Sources were T cells, B-cell-depleted T cells, or PBMCs; the material itself was cDNA or gDNA.

Original methodology: Reference gene primer amplification in the assay estimated nucleated cell counts. The table came from immunoSEQ multiplex PCR; TCRdb's copy has only in-frame clones and leaves some out. V and J calls and clone size are as listed in that table; D and trimming were resolved from the DNA. The data contain 280,000 or so clones, 70% to 90% of them seen just once; the ten biggest clones take up 5.5% to 8.5%. The germline V gene has CDR1 WNHNN and CDR2 SYGVQD (reference sequence). The CDR3 consists of 18 residues. After removal of 3 bases from V and 2 bases from J, the junction contained 7 bases not matched to a gene.

The clonotype originates from a woman aged 30 to 39 who had recovered from COVID-19. The chain links TRBV10-1 to TRBJ1-4; 12 nucleotides agree with TRBD1. The sample consisted of peripheral blood. The CDR3 sequence is CASSEDRDRGLTNEKLFF. CDR3 nucleotide sequence: TGCGCCAGCAGTGAAGACCGGGACAGGGGGCTCACTAATGAAAAACTGTTTTTT.